This TCR beta chain was sequenced in a study of shared clonotypes between healthy human individuals (dated by TCRdb to about 2020). Study-wide context: A couple of women and a few men aged 18 to 49 years were included in the cohort. To increase sequencing depth and limit assay-specific biases, different laboratories used diverse techniques to prepare libraries and sequence TCR repertoires. Blood TCR repertoires of about 5 healthy adults were deeply sequenced to estimate repertoire size and the extent of clonotype sharing between individuals. Per donor, three plates each were used for CD4 naive and CD4 memory, two for CD8 naive, and one for CD8 memory. Between about 0.85 and 9.5 billion PBMCs per donor were obtained by leukapheresis.

Broader findings and caveats from the paper: Because the study included only a small number of donors, the genetic and exposure-history diversity represented was limited. Compared with non-shared clonotypes, clonotypes shared by all four sorted-subset donors had higher generation probabilities. Naive subsets generally had larger estimated clonotype richness than memory subsets did. Pairwise subsampling indicated that sequencing depth was expected to affect the degree of clonotype sharing among donors. When a handful of donors were compared, the shared fraction of clonotypes was 5% to 6.5% for naive CD4, more than 3% for naive CD8, roughly 2.5% for memory CD4, and 0.35% to 0.4% for memory CD8. Even with the large sequencing depth, rarefaction of the sorted-subset datasets indicated that sequencing was incomplete. Only blood was sampled, and tissue TCR repertoires likely differ from those in blood.

At the junction V is shortened by 3 bases and J by 6 bases; bases outside the gene matches: 8. Reading from cysteine to phenylalanine, the CDR3 counts 15 amino acids. The retained sequence is limited to the CDR3, 45 bases, with the frame set at the first base. The germline V gene specifies SGHDN as CDR1 and FVKESK as CDR2. Using the deep immunoSEQ assay, TCR CDR3 regions were amplified from genomic DNA by multiplex PCR. Extracted genomic DNA from each cell subset was spread evenly across all wells of several immunoSEQ 96-well plates, with each plate serving as a replicate. For sorted subsets, roughly 200 ng of genomic DNA, equivalent to 25,000 to 35,000 T cell genomes, went into each replicate PCR. Purified libraries were quantified with a Qubit 3.0 fluorometer, sized on a Bioanalyzer 2100, and re-quantified with the KAPA Library Quantification kit. Each immunoSEQ 96-well plate was sequenced on its own single-read 150-cycle Illumina NextSeq 550 flow cell. From the authors' description of their analysis: Because only junctional sequences without quality scores were contained in the immunoSEQ output, filtering matching that applied to full-length reads could not be performed. Sequences were annotated with PyIR, a Python wrapper for IgBLAST v1.9, using IMGT germline references to assign V/J genes and CDR3. Reads with weak V/J assignments (E-value above 1e-6), missing CDR3, stop codons, out-of-frame junctions, or ambiguous translated residues were removed. V3J clonotypes were defined as sequences sharing an identical inferred V gene, J gene, and CDR3 amino acid sequence. Percentage overlap between repertoires was computed as shared unique clonotypes divided by the size of the smaller repertoire. Richness of each repertoire was evaluated using RTK rarefaction, the Chao1 estimator, and Recon v2.1 estimates of unobserved clonotypes. For all TCRbeta clonotypes obtained by the gDNA method from a handful of donors, generation probabilities were computed with OLGA. TCRdb took this table from immuneACCESS and kept in-frame rearrangements with V and J called. Such tables lack part of the clones; where checked against another copy, unresolved V genes explain under half of the gap, and the rest is unexplained. Clone size and V and J calls were adopted from that table, with D and trimming inferred from the DNA. For this sample the table gives a few million clones, of which more than 85% were detected only once. Clones ranked in the top ten supply around 0.4% of the sample.

With respect to this clone: The antigen it binds to is not known. No base qualities exist here, and no much larger clone lies one base off it.

The donors were healthy, HIV-negative adults with no recently reported acute infections or vaccinations. Every donor was a Caucasian adult living in Nashville, Tennessee, USA. CD4+ T cells were enriched by magnetic negative selection, after which naive cells were positively selected on CD45RA and the negative fraction was taken as the memory subset. After blood collection by leukapheresis, PBMCs were isolated using Ficoll-Histopaque density gradient centrifugation and then cryopreserved in the vapor phase of liquid nitrogen. Analytical flow cytometry was used to check the purity and quantity of each magnetically sorted T cell population. Each sorted fraction had its genomic DNA isolated and then quantified by UV absorbance on a Nanodrop 2000c.

Sequenced: naive CD4+ T cells from PBMCs. The sample's cell subset or site, from its label and the paper: CD45RA+ positively selected. The chain links TRBV14 with TRBJ2-3, and TRBD2 matches 8 of the central bases. The sequence was obtained from a man between 18 and 35 years old in good health. Some clones in this sample may be carry-over from other donors' samples. The DNA reads TGTGCCAGCAGCCACCCCCGGGGGGGGTTCGATACGCAGTATTTT. Translated, this is CASSHPRGGFDTQYF.